The 14 T cell receptor beta chains below come from one sample, sequenced in a study of CD8+CD57+ T cells in acquired aplastic anemia. According to the study, genomic DNA was the template for TCR beta VDJ and CDR3 profiling. TCRdb processed the reads anew with MiXCR; each CDR3 protein has one entry. The sample holds 200,000 to 250,000 distinct CDR3 sequences, around 43% seen once. In patients chosen for sequencing, flow cytometry had shown CD8+CD57+ cell expansion. The sequencing sample was made of sorted CD4+, CD8+, or CD8+CD57+ T cells (not recorded which) from PBMCs. These receptors were collected from a human donor with aplastic anemia.

The chain is built from TRBV6-2 or TRBV6-3 and TRBJ2-3; D call uncertain. The CDR3 runs 11 residues. V gave up 6 bases and J gave up 8 bases, with 9 bases separating them. Germline V CDR1 and CDR2: MNHEY, SVGEGT. This CDR3 is CASRIEVTQYF. The CDR3 region has the DNA TGTGCCAGCAGGATAGAGGTTACGCAGTATTTT.

Turning to this clonotype: A read error may account for a junction end that differs from germline. The gene calls are TRBV7-3 and TRBJ2-7, with 14 nucleotides matching TRBD2. Germline V CDR1 and CDR2: SGHTA, FQGTGA. The CDR3 sequence is 20 residues long. CDR3 sequence (DNA): TGTGCCAGCAGCCTAACAGCCGGGACTAGCGGGAGTAATAGGCCCTACGAGCAGTACTTC. Its protein product is CASSLTAGTSGSNRPYEQYF. Full variable domain (outside the CDR3, taken from reference TRBV7-3 and TRBJ2-7): GAGVSQTPSNKVTEKGKYVELRCDPISGHTALYWYRQSLGQGPEFLIYFQGTGAADDSGLPNDRFFAVRPEGSVSTLKIQRTERGDSAVYLCASSLTAGTSGSNRPYEQYFGPGTRLTVT.

This clonotype has a count of ten or more. The chain joins TRBV12-3 or TRBV12-4 to TRBJ2-3; 14 bases agree with TRBD2. The CDR3 totals 16 residues. Losses at the gene ends were 5 bases for V and 7 bases for J; bases not matched to a gene: 8. CDR3 in amino acids: CASSIRLAGGPYTQYF. The CDR3 nucleotides read TGTGCCAGCAGTATCCGACTAGCGGGGGGGCCGTATACGCAGTATTTT.

This chain uses TRBV9 with TRBJ1-5; D gene uncertain. This CDR3 contains 15 residues. The germline gives CDR1 SGDLS, CDR2 YYNGEE. Trimming cost V 5 bases and J 3 bases, with 15 bases left between them. CDR3 sequence: CASSERERNNQPQHF. The CDR3 coding sequence is TGTGCCAGCAGTGAAAGGGAGAGGAACAATCAGCCCCAGCATTTT. Together with reference TRBV9 and TRBJ1-5, the CDR3 gives the full variable domain: DSGVTQTPKHLITATGQRVTLRCSPRSGDLSVYWYQQSLDQGLQFLIQYYNGEERAKGNILERFSAQQFPDLHSELNLSSLELGDSALYFCASSERERNNQPQHFGDGTRLSIL.

This clonotype was counted at least ten times. The chain joins TRBV7-9 to TRBJ2-7; D is unresolved. Germline lookup yields CDR1 SEHNR and CDR2 FQNEAQ (reference sequence). V was pared by 3 bases and J by 5 bases, with 20 bases between. This CDR3 has 16 amino acids. This CDR3 is CASSFGVVMFGDEQYF. CDR3 DNA: TGTGCCAGCAGCTTCGGTGTGGTTATGTTCGGAGACGAGCAGTACTTC.

V and J are TRBV15 and TRBJ1-2; D is perhaps TRBD1 (6 bases). Trimming took 2 bases from V and 5 from J, leaving 12 bases between them. The CDR3 spans 14 residues. Germline V CDR1 and CDR2: LNHNV, YYDKDF (reference sequence). CDR3 sequence (DNA): TGTGCCACCAGCAGACCAGGACAGCATTATGGCTACACCTTC. It specifies CATSRPGQHYGYTF.

This clonotype was detected many times. The V gene is TRBV11-3, the J gene TRBJ2-1, with 8 positions matching TRBD2. Per germline, CDR1 SGHNT and CDR2 YENEEA. The length of the CDR3 is 15 residues. V trimming: 4 bases; J trimming: 3 bases; junction bases outside the gene matches: 5. The CDR3 reads CASSSRAGDYNEQFF. In nucleotides, the CDR3 is TGTGCCAGCAGCTCAAGAGCGGGGGACTACAATGAGCAGTTCTTC.

Many counts were recorded for this clonotype. V gene TRBV7-9 combines with J gene TRBJ1-5; 7 nucleotides agree with TRBD1. V dropped 5 bases and J dropped 1; count of bases not matched to a gene: 5. The CDR3 is 15 amino acids. From germline, CDR1 is SEHNR and CDR2 FQNEAQ (reference sequence). In DNA form, the CDR3 reads TGTGCCAGCAGCGGTGGGACAGTGAGCAATCAGCCCCAGCATTTT. Residues: CASSGGTVSNQPQHF. The whole variable domain, filled in from reference TRBV7-9 and TRBJ1-5, reads DTGVSQNPRHKITKRGQNVTFRCDPISEHNRLYWYRQTLGQGPEFLTYFQNEAQLEKSRLLSDRFSAERPKGSFSTLEIQRTEQGDSAMYLCASSGGTVSNQPQHFGDGTRLSIL.

This clonotype was detected many times. The rearrangement links TRBV10-3 to TRBJ1-1; possible D gene TRBD1, 6 bases. The CDR3 extends over 14 amino acids. Looked up from germline, CDR1 is ENHRY and CDR2 is SYGVKD. Between the trimmed V and J ends, which lost 7 bases and 4 bases, there was a span of 16 bases. The CDR3 region is CAIKLQGGSTEAFF. The CDR3 DNA reads TGTGCCATCAAGCTACAGGGAGGGTCCACTGAAGCTTTCTTT.

This chain joins TRBV7-9 and TRBJ2-7; no definite D call. The CDR3 extends over 14 amino acids. CDR1 and CDR2 from the germline V gene are SEHNR and FQNEAQ (reference sequence). Trimming shortened V by 5 bases and J by 2 bases, and 13 bases separated the two germline ends. CDR3 in amino acids: CASSPPGQPYEQYF. Written as DNA, the CDR3 is TGTGCCAGCAGCCCTCCTGGGCAGCCCTACGAGCAGTACTTC.

Concerning this clonotype itself: Just one base apart from a much larger clone, this may be a read error. The chain is built from TRBV20-1 and TRBJ1-3; tentative D call: TRBD1 (5 bases). Germline V gives CDR1 DFQATT, CDR2 SNEGSKA (reference sequence). CDR3 length: 15 amino acids. The CDR3 spells CSASAPGATGSTIYF. The DNA of the CDR3 is TGCAGTGCTAGCGCCCCCGGGGCAACTGGAAGCACCATATATTTT.

This clonotype was seen many times. The chain carries TRBV6-5 and TRBJ1-2, with no clear D. CDR1 is MNHEY, CDR2 SVGAGI, per germline. CDR3 length: 14 residues. Deletions cut 7 bases from V and 13 bases from J, with 25 bases between. CDR3 bases: TGTGCCAGCACCCGGACGGAGCAATCCTCTGAAAGCACCTTC. This codes for CASTRTEQSSESTF.

The sample holds a few counts of this clonotype. The chain links TRBV11-2 to TRBJ1-3; no reliable D call. The ends were cut back, 1 base at V and 3 bases at J, with 10 bases in the middle. Germline V gene lookup returns CDR1 SGHAT and CDR2 FQNNGV. This CDR3 is built from 15 residues. The CDR3 protein is CASSLGPMHGNTIYF. Written as DNA, the CDR3 is TGTGCCAGCAGCTTAGGACCCATGCATGGAAACACCATATATTTT.

To note about this clonotype: Possible read error: a much larger clone is one base away. The conserved phenylalanine or tryptophan is not found at the CDR3 terminus, so this likely reflects a read error. The V and J genes are TRBV6-5 and TRBJ1-5, with D perhaps TRBD1 (5 bases). The CDR3 length is 12 residues. V lost 9 bases and J lost 1, with 7 bases in between. The germline CDR1 and CDR2 sequences are MNHEY and SVGAGI. This chain's CDR3 is CASWGSNQPQHL. The CDR3 DNA is TGTGCCAGTTGGGGGAGCAATCAGCCCCAGCATCTT.